One T cell receptor (beta chain) is described in this entry. Clones were sequenced by immunoSEQ multiplex PCR, and TCRdb holds only the in-frame ones, with some missing. The repertoire holds roughly 170,000 clones, around 63% seen once, with more than 9% in the top ten. The study drew its donors from healthy HIV-negative adults without recent acute infections or vaccinations. This record belongs to a study of shared clonotypes between healthy human individuals. CDR3 size: 11 residues. Trimming shortened V by 4 bases and J by 6 bases, and 9 bases separated the two germline ends. Looked up from germline, CDR1 is SQVTM and CDR2 is ANQGSEA.

The genes are TRBV29-1 and TRBJ1-1; D remains ambiguous. The TCR was taken from a man aged 25-45 years in good health. Sequencing was performed on memory CD4+ T cells sorted from blood. Specified subset: CD45RA-negative fraction. CDR3 protein: CSVVSVAEAFF. The CDR3 DNA follows: TGCAGCGTTGTATCGGTGGCTGAAGCTTTCTTT.